The 9 T cell receptor beta chains below all came from one sample that was sequenced in a study of identical twins. MiXCR was run by TCRdb on the 5' RACE reads, yielding one entry per CDR3 protein. The table has 500,000 or so distinct CDR3 sequences, 13% to 15% seen once; the top ten hold about 0.52%. The same sample was also used in a study of yellow fever vaccine responses in identical twins.

Sequenced input: CD4+ T cells sorted from blood. The receptors derive from a woman under 30 in good health.

The chain joins TRBV5-1 to TRBJ2-5; D is possibly TRBD2 (6 bases). Germline V gene data show CDR1 as SGHRS and CDR2 as YFSETQ. This CDR3 is built from 17 residues. V lost 3 bases to trimming and J lost 5 bases, with 23 bases between them. DNA for the CDR3: TGCGCCAGCAGCTCAACTTCCGGGGGTGGCAAGGGGGAGACCCAGTACTTC. This codes for CASSSTSGGGKGETQYF.

A few counts support this clonotype. The chain joins TRBV7-9 to TRBJ2-1; 7 bases align to TRBD2. The CDR3 length is 14 residues. Germline V lookup: CDR1 SEHNR, CDR2 FQNEAQ (reference sequence). V gave up 5 bases and J gave up 7 bases; unmatched junction bases: 8. In nucleotides, the CDR3 is TGTGCCAGCAGCCCCGGGAGCGGGGTGAATGAGCAGTTCTTC. It translates to CASSPGSGVNEQFF.

J is TRBJ2-5 and V is TRBV5-1; D not resolved. The CDR3 runs 9 residues. Germline V gives CDR1 SGHRS, CDR2 YFSETQ. V shed 0 bases and J shed 13 bases, with 4 bases lying between them. CDR3 in DNA: TGCGCCAGCAGCTTGGTGGCGTACTTC. This codes for CASSLVAYF. The variable domain in full, completed from reference TRBV5-1 and TRBJ2-5, reads KAGVTQTPRYLIKTRGQQVTLSCSPISGHRSVSWYQQTPGQGLQFLFEYFSETQRNKGNFPGRFSGRQFSNSRSEMNVSTLELGDSALYLCASSLVAYFGPGTRLLVL.

In its sample, this clonotype was seen once. This chain uses TRBV7-6 with TRBJ2-7; 11 nucleotides agree with TRBD1. The CDR3 loop spans 14 amino acids. In germline, CDR1 is SGHVS, CDR2 FNYEAQ. V shed 4 bases, J shed 6 bases, and the junction held 5 bases outside the gene matches. CDR3 DNA: TGTGCCAGCAGCTCGGGACAGGGGGTTTTCGAGCAGTACTTC. Amino acids: CASSSGQGVFEQYF.

This clonotype appeared a few times. The V and J genes are TRBV12-3 or TRBV12-4 and TRBJ2-2, with D possibly matching TRBD2 (6 bases). V lost 5 bases and J lost 10, with 11 bases in between. CDR3 length: 12 residues. CDR3 protein: CASSLGLEELFF. The CDR3 coding sequence is TGTGCCAGCAGTCTGGGACTGGAGGAGCTGTTTTTT.

The chain is built from TRBV5-4 and TRBJ2-3, with 8 bases identical to TRBD1. J lost 6 bases, V lost 3 bases, and 9 bases had no gene match. CDR3 length: 15 amino acids. The germline CDR1 and CDR2 sequences are SGHNT and YYREEE (reference sequence). CDR3 bases: TGTGCCAGCAGCTGGGGGACAGGATTTTTTGATACGCAGTATTTT. Its translation: CASSWGTGFFDTQYF.

The chain uses TRBV9 and TRBJ1-1; no clear D gene. Germline loops: CDR1 SGDLS, CDR2 YYNGEE. The CDR3 is made up of 12 amino acids. CDR3 nucleotide sequence: TGTGCTAGTGGTAAGGAGAACACTGAAGCTTTCTTT. Its protein product is CASGKENTEAFF.

The J gene is TRBJ2-7, the V gene TRBV11-2; 14 bases are shared with TRBD2. Unmatched junction bases numbered 15, after V lost 5 bases and J lost 3 bases. From germline, CDR1 is SGHAT and CDR2 FQNNGV. The length of the CDR3 is 19 residues. CDR3 sequence: CASSPSTSGRELRGYEQYF. The CDR3 bases are TGTGCCAGCAGCCCGTCGACTAGCGGGAGGGAGCTCAGAGGCTACGAGCAGTACTTC. The whole variable domain, filled in from reference TRBV11-2 and TRBJ2-7, reads EAGVAQSPRYKIIEKRQSVAFWCNPISGHATLYWYQQILGQGPKLLIQFQNNGVVDDSQLPKDRFSAERLKGVDSTLKIQPAKLEDSAVYLCASSPSTSGRELRGYEQYFGPGTRLTVT.

V is TRBV6-5 and J is TRBJ2-5, with TRBD1 identical over 8 bases. Germline V CDR1 and CDR2: MNHEY, SVGAGI. The CDR3 extends over 16 amino acids. V lost 0 bases to trimming and J lost 1 base; unmatched junction nucleotides: 4. CDR3 bases: TGTGCCAGCAGTTACTCCGGACAGGGACTCCAAGAGACCCAGTACTTC. This translates into CASSYSGQGLQETQYF.